The sequence of this T cell receptor beta chain was determined in a study of Ad26.COV2.S vaccination and SARS-CoV-2 variants. Study context: The donor belonged to the COV1001 Ad26.COV2.S trial arm.

Data came from immunoSEQ multiplex PCR; TCRdb stores just in-frame clones and leaves some out. The sample includes roughly 380,000 clones, around nine tenths of them seen just once. V lost 0 bases and J 7 bases, leaving 24 bases between the germline ends. The CDR3 is 19 amino acids. Treatment of the sample: some 20 received Ad26.COV2.S at low or high dose, single or two shots; about 5 received placebo; per-sample allocation not given. Sampling took place 63 days after the first vaccine or placebo injection. It was an adult aged 18-55 years in Boston who was the donor. The source was peripheral blood, collected in a trial of Ad26.COV2.S vaccine versus placebo. The chain combines TRBV23-1 with TRBJ2-2; D is perhaps TRBD1 (5 bases). TRBV23-1 is given ORF status, its function remaining uncertain. This TCR was sampled from a person between 18 and 65 years old who received the Ad26.COV2.S COVID-19 vaccine or a placebo. The DNA for the CDR3 is TGCGCCAGCAGTCAATCCAACAAGGGGTCAGGTAGGACCATCGGGGAGCTGTTTTTT. This gives the protein CASSQSNKGSGRTIGELFF.